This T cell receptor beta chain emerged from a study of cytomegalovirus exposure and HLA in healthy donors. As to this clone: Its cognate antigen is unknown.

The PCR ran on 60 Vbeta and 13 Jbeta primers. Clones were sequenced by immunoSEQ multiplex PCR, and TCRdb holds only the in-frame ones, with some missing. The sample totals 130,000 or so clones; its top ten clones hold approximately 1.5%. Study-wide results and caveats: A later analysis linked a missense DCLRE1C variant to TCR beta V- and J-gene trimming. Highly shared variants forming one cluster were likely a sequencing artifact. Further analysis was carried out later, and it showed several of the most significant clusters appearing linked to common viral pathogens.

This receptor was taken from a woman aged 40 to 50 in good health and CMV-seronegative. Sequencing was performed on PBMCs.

CDR3 in DNA: TGCGCCAGCAGCCTCGGACACAATTCGGTCACTGAAGCTTTCTTT. Its protein product is CASSLGHNSVTEAFF. This chain uses TRBV5-1 with TRBJ1-1; perhaps TRBD1 as D (5 bases). Trimming left V 4 bases short and J 4 bases short, with 17 bases between. CDR3 length equals 15 residues. Per germline, CDR1 SGHRS and CDR2 YFSETQ.